This note documents a single T cell receptor beta chain sequence. Its antigen is unknown. Base qualities were left out, and no much larger clone turns up one base away. Genomic DNA was isolated from the sorted cells so that the TCRbeta CDR3 region could be sequenced. The immunoSEQ Assay was used for sequencing of TCRbeta CDR3 regions. The clones in this table, taken by TCRdb from immuneACCESS, are in-frame only. Not every clone is retained; where verified, under half of the shortfall comes from an unresolved V gene, and the cause of the rest is unknown. A total of 55,000 to 80,000 clones appear in this sample, approximately 86% of them only once. The top ten hold 1.1% of the sample. Germline trimming amounts to 0 bases on V and 4 bases on J, with 8 as the count of junction bases outside the gene matches. Reading the germline V gene gives CDR1 KGHSH and CDR2 LQKENI. From the cysteine up to the phenylalanine, the CDR3 has a length of 17 residues. This entry keeps only the CDR3 DNA: 51 bases, framed from base 1.

The trial excluded patients who had a history of autoimmune disease or who were on systemic immunosuppression. Peripheral blood for TCR sequencing was collected from all dose cohorts at baseline, on cycle 4 day 1, and on cycle 7 day 1. The samples were taken from a phase I, first-in-human, multicenter, open-label dose-escalation trial of ivuxolimab. The trial enrolled adults with locally advanced or metastatic head and neck squamous cell, hepatocellular, melanoma or renal cell carcinoma. CD4+ and CD8+ T cells were sorted separately from peripheral blood before TCR sequencing. This sample was included in a study of OX40 agonist ivuxolimab in advanced cancers. With respect to the entire study: The costimulatory receptor OX40 (CD134) was targeted by ivuxolimab, a fully human IgG2 agonistic monoclonal antibody. Intravenous ivuxolimab was administered to patients every 2 weeks at six dose levels: 0.01, 0.1, 0.3, 1.5, 3 and 10 mg/kg. Of the approximately 50 patients in dose escalation, 19 had hepatocellular carcinoma, about 15 had melanoma, 9 had renal cell carcinoma and 9 had head and neck cancer. A male proportion of about 79% and a mean age of around 60 years, ranging from 23 to 79, were recorded for the dose-escalation cohort. Patients were allowed to have had prior anti-PD-1, anti-PD-L1 or anti-CTLA-4 therapy, and around 43% of the dose-escalation patients had been treated with checkpoint inhibitors. Partial responses occurred in three dose-escalation patients: two with cutaneous melanoma and one with hepatocellular carcinoma. The point of sequencing TCRbeta in the periphery was to test whether ivuxolimab changed TCR sequence diversity and drove clonal T-cell expansion. The paper reports the monotherapy dose-escalation portion (N ≈ 50 patients) of the phase I ivuxolimab trial.

What the study reported, not specific to this receptor: Which antigens the clonally expanded peripheral T cells were specific for was not determined. Partial responders in the 0.1-3.0 mg/kg groups had among the lowest normalized peripheral clonal expansion, especially among CD8+ T cells. At doses of 0.1 to 3.0 mg/kg, clonal expansion of both CD4+ and CD8+ blood T cells was observed from baseline to week 6. After ivuxolimab, more expanded clones were found on average in CD8+ T cells than in CD4+ T cells. Low levels of normalized T-cell clonal expansion were also shown by some nonresponding patients.

Recombination joined TRBV18 with TRBJ2-5; a stretch of 10 junction bases matches TRBD1. This TCR came from an adult with an advanced solid tumor such as melanoma, head and neck, liver or kidney cancer. The source was CD4+ or CD8+ T cells sorted from blood, collected in a trial of the OX40 agonist ivuxolimab. CDR3 protein: CASSPPLGQGDGETQYF. The nucleotide sequence reads TGTGCCAGCTCACCACCGTTAGGACAGGGGGACGGAGAGACCCAGTACTTC.